These 18 T cell receptor beta chains were all obtained from the same sample, sequenced in a study of cytotoxic CD8 clonotypes in ibrutinib-treated CLL (TCRdb year 2021). Libraries were made using the immunoSEQ multiplex PCR assay. The table comes from immuneACCESS by way of TCRdb, which keeps in-frame sequences with V and J called. Part of the clones is missing from these tables; in studies checked, under half for an unresolved V gene and the rest for unknown reasons. Within this sample are 6,500 to 9,000 clones, with less than 75% of them counted one time only. The top ten hold more than 35% of the sample. The source material was PBMCs, sampled before ibrutinib treatment. The receptors were gathered from a human donor with chronic lymphocytic leukemia.

The gene calls are TRBV7-2 and TRBJ1-3, with D uncertain. Germline loops: CDR1 SGHTA, CDR2 FQGNSA. Deletions cut 0 bases from V and 4 bases from J, with 10 bases between. This CDR3 region has 15 residues. The CDR3 region has the DNA TGTGCCAGCAGCTTAGCAACGGCTCTAGGAAACACCATATATTTT. Protein: CASSLATALGNTIYF.

V and J are TRBV7-8 and TRBJ2-1, with TRBD2 matching 13 bases. This CDR3 contains 15 residues. The germline gives CDR1 SGHVS, CDR2 FQNEAQ. Trimming removed 0 bases from V and 7 bases from J; junction bases left unmatched: 0. The CDR3 protein is CASSLAGLAGNEQFF. In nucleotides, the CDR3 is TGTGCCAGCAGCTTAGCGGGACTAGCGGGGAATGAGCAGTTCTTC. The variable domain in full, with the rest retrieved from reference TRBV7-8 and TRBJ2-1, is GAGVSQSPRYKVAKRGQDVALRCDPISGHVSLFWYQQALGQGPEFLTYFQNEAQLDKSGLPSDRFFAERPEGSVSTLKIQRTQQEDSAVYLCASSLAGLAGNEQFFGPGTRLTVL.

The CDR3: CASSPTGPGDGYTF. The CDR3 nucleotides are TGTGCCAGCTCACCAACAGGGCCAGGGGACGGCTACACCTTC. The genes are TRBV18 and TRBJ1-2; D may be TRBD1 (6 bases). The CDR3 loop spans 14 amino acids. Germline CDR1 reads KGHSH; CDR2 reads LQKENI. V gave up 2 bases and J gave up 8 bases, with 15 bases separating them.

The chain carries TRBV28 and TRBJ2-7, with D perhaps TRBD1 (6 bases). V was pared by 8 bases and J by 5 bases, with 13 bases between. Germline CDR1 reads MDHEN; CDR2 reads SYDVKM. The length of the CDR3 is 12 residues. This CDR3 reads CASFTQGNEQYF. For the CDR3, the DNA is TGTGCCAGCTTTACACAGGGTAACGAGCAGTACTTC.

This chain connects TRBV28 to TRBJ1-1, with a weak D call TRBD1 (6 bases). Per germline, CDR1 MDHEN and CDR2 SYDVKM. Trimming left V 2 bases short and J 5 bases short, with 15 bases between. The length of the CDR3 is 15 residues. In DNA form, the CDR3 reads TGTGCCAGCAGTTTACATGGTGCAGGGGAAACTGAAGCTTTCTTT. Its translation: CASSLHGAGETEAFF.

V usage is TRBV27 and J usage is TRBJ1-5; D might be TRBD1 (5 bases). Trimming left V 2 bases short and J 3 bases short, with 8 bases between. Germline V gene lookup returns CDR1 MNHEY and CDR2 SMNVEV (reference sequence). CDR3 length equals 14 residues. The CDR3 here is CASSLRGVNQPQHF. In nucleotides, the CDR3 is TGTGCCAGCAGTTTACGGGGGGTCAATCAGCCCCAGCATTTT.

This clone is medium-sized. The chain has TRBV25-1 and TRBJ2-1, with D possibly called TRBD1 or TRBD2 (5 bases each). CDR1 is MGHDK, CDR2 SYGVNS, per germline. V was pared by 1 base and J by 0 bases, with 10 bases between. This CDR3 is 16 amino acids long. Here the CDR3 reads CASSESPGPSYNEQFF. The CDR3, as DNA: TGTGCCAGCAGTGAATCACCGGGACCCTCCTACAATGAGCAGTTCTTC.

There are a few counts of this clone. This chain links TRBV18 with TRBJ1-2; no clear D gene. The CDR3 extends over 13 amino acids. V was pared by 3 bases and J by 3 bases, with 8 bases between. CDR1 and CDR2 from the germline V gene are KGHSH and LQKENI. The CDR3 region is CASSPSDYYGYTF. Here the CDR3 DNA reads TGTGCCAGCTCACCCTCGGACTACTATGGCTACACCTTC.

CDR3 sequence: CASSPRTSGRAVGETQYF. Here the CDR3 DNA reads TGTGCCAGCTCACCGCGGACTAGCGGGAGGGCCGTAGGTGAGACCCAGTACTTC. The J gene is TRBJ2-5, the V gene TRBV18; TRBD2 matches 15 bases. The V gene's germline CDR1 is KGHSH and CDR2 LQKENI. The CDR3 runs 18 residues. V lost 3 bases to trimming and J lost 5 bases; unmatched junction nucleotides: 10.

V and J are TRBV28 and TRBJ1-5; a weak D match, TRBD1 (5 bases). The CDR3 length is 14 residues. The V end lost 6 bases, the J end lost 4 bases, and 13 bases lay between the germline ends. Looked up from germline, CDR1 is MDHEN and CDR2 is SYDVKM. The CDR3 loop is CASSSRGGNQPQHF. CDR3 coding DNA: TGTGCCAGCAGCTCCCGTGGGGGAAATCAGCCCCAGCATTTT.

This chain uses TRBV12-2 with TRBJ2-3; TRBD2, the table's D call, was not compared with the DNA. TRBV12-2 represents a pseudogene. The CDR3 totals 20 residues. The CDR3 here is CASRLPAVEEAGGATDTQYF. The CDR3 DNA reads as TGTGCAAGTCGCCTCCCAGCGGTCGAAGAGGCGGGAGGTGCGACAGATACGCAGTATTTT.

This rearrangement joins TRBV9 to TRBJ2-1, with 7 bases that match TRBD2. The CDR3 extends over 16 amino acids. Germline assignment: CDR1 SGDLS and CDR2 YYNGEE. Losses at the gene ends were 4 bases for V and 0 bases for J; bases not matched to a gene: 7. CDR3 protein: CASSPQGLVSYNEQFF. CDR3 DNA sequence: TGTGCCAGCAGCCCCCAAGGACTAGTCTCCTACAATGAGCAGTTCTTC.

The chain carries TRBV7-9 and TRBJ2-1; maybe TRBD2 (5 bases). V dropped 5 bases and J dropped 1 base, with 12 bases sitting between them. This CDR3 region has 15 residues. The V gene's germline CDR1 is SEHNR and CDR2 FQNEAQ (reference sequence). The CDR3 is CASSPNAGSYNEQFF. DNA of the CDR3: TGTGCCAGCAGCCCCAATGCGGGTTCCTACAATGAGCAGTTCTTC.

The rearrangement joins TRBV29-1 to TRBJ2-7, with 11 bases that match TRBD1. CDR3 length: 13 residues. With V trimmed by 7 bases and J by 6 bases, 8 bases remained unmatched. In germline, CDR1 is SQVTM, CDR2 ANQGSEA. DNA for the CDR3: TGCAGCGCTATACTTGGGACAGGGGGCGAGCAGTACTTC. Translated: CSAILGTGGEQYF.

A few counts support this clone. The V and J genes are TRBV28 and TRBJ1-2; D perhaps matches TRBD1 (5 bases). The CDR3 totals 12 residues. From germline, CDR1 is MDHEN and CDR2 SYDVKM. V lost 3 bases to trimming and J lost 8 bases, with 10 bases between them. CDR3 sequence (DNA): TGTGCCAGCAGTTTGGGGGTAGTGGGCTACACCTTC. Its translation: CASSLGVVGYTF.

The chain has TRBV10-3 and TRBJ1-1; no definite D call. Germline CDR1 reads ENHRY; CDR2 reads SYGVKD. This CDR3 has 12 residues. Trimming cost V 6 bases and J 1 base, with 6 bases left between them. In DNA, the CDR3 is TGTGCCATCAGCCCGGCGAACACTGAAGCTTTCTTT. Translation gives CAISPANTEAFF.

The J gene is TRBJ1-3, the V gene TRBV2, with D hard to call. Trimming shortened V by 7 bases and J by 4 bases, and 8 bases separated the two germline ends. This CDR3 is built from 12 residues. Germline V CDR1 and CDR2: SNHLY, FYNNEI. The CDR3 sequence: CASTRPGNTIYF. CDR3 sequence (DNA): TGTGCCAGCACCCGGCCCGGAAACACCATATATTTT.

The chain carries TRBV19 and TRBJ1-1; D is unresolved. This CDR3 is built from 15 residues. Germline assignment: CDR1 LNHDA and CDR2 SQIVND (reference sequence). With 2 bases removed from V and 2 bases from J, the gap between germline ends came to 12 bases. CDR3 coding DNA: TGTGCCAGTAGTATACAGGCGCAGGTAAACACTGAAGCTTTCTTT. Its translation: CASSIQAQVNTEAFF.